Listed below are T cell receptor beta chains from one sample, sequenced in a study of T cell responses to AZD1222 COVID-19 vaccine. The repertoire was sequenced with immunoSEQ multiplex PCR; TCRdb's copy has only in-frame clones and lacks some. The sample holds tens of thousands of clones; around 87% are singletons and the top ten take approximately 25%. The specimen comprised peripheral blood, sampled on day 0 of AZD1222 vaccination. These TCRs come from an adult in good health. CDR3s include the opening cysteine and the closing phenylalanine or tryptophan. The order of the fields is D gene, V gene, J gene, clone size, CDR3 DNA, CDR3 protein. A D gene is named only where the DNA matches it firmly. Clone sizes are given selectively: once, few, many, or a class where the clone is expanded.

D: .
V: TRBV3-1/TRBV3-2
J: TRBJ1-2
size: .
DNA: TGTGCCAGCAGCCAGAGGGGGGAGGGCTACACCTTC
CDR3: CASSQRGEGYTF

D: .
V: TRBV20-1
J: TRBJ1-5
size: .
DNA: TGCAGTGCTCTGAGTGTGACCCAGCATTTT
CDR3: CSALSVTQHF

D: .
V: TRBV28
J: TRBJ2-7
size: .
DNA: TGTGCCAGCAGCGTTACTTCAGGGGCCTACGAGCAGTACTTC
CDR3: CASSVTSGAYEQYF

D: .
V: TRBV7-8
J: TRBJ1-6
size: .
DNA: TGTGCCAGCAGCCTTTCTGGGTATAATTCACCCCTCCACTTT
CDR3: CASSLSGYNSPLHF

D: .
V: TRBV5-6
J: TRBJ1-6
size: .
DNA: TGTGCCAGCAGCTTGGACAGGTATAATTCACCCCTCCACTTT
CDR3: CASSLDRYNSPLHF

D: .
V: TRBV13
J: TRBJ2-3
size: .
DNA: TGTGCCAGCAGCTTATCCCCCAACACAGATACGCAGTATTTT
CDR3: CASSLSPNTDTQYF

D: TRBD1
V: TRBV5-5
J: TRBJ1-6
size: .
DNA: TGTGCCAGCACCCGGGGGGACAGTCGGTATTCACCCCTCCACTTT
CDR3: CASTRGDSRYSPLHF

D: .
V: TRBV18
J: TRBJ2-5
size: once
DNA: TGTGCCAGCTCACCAGGGGAGACCCAGTACTTC
CDR3: CASSPGETQYF

D: .
V: TRBV30
J: TRBJ1-1
size: once
DNA: TGTGCCTGGATCAGAGGGAGGTCTGAAGCTTTCTTT
CDR3: CAWIRGRSEAFF

D: TRBD2
V: TRBV2
J: TRBJ2-3
size: few
DNA: TGTGCCAGCGGACTAGCAAGAGATACGCAGTATTTT
CDR3: CASGLARDTQYF

D: TRBD1
V: TRBV30
J: TRBJ1-4
size: .
DNA: TGTGCCTGGAGCGAGCCGGGACAGGGGGAAAAACTGTTTTTT
CDR3: CAWSEPGQGEKLFF

D: .
V: TRBV3-1/TRBV3-2
J: TRBJ2-1
size: few
DNA: TGTGCCAGCAGAGGGACTTCCTACAATGAGCAGTTCTTC
CDR3: CASRGTSYNEQFF

D: TRBD1
V: TRBV10-3
J: TRBJ1-2
size: .
DNA: TGTGCCACCCGACAGGGGGGTGAGGGCTACACCTTC
CDR3: CATRQGGEGYTF

D: TRBD2
V: TRBV30
J: TRBJ2-3
size: .
DNA: TGTGCCTGGAGTGTATCTAGCGGGGGCTTAGATACGCAGTATTTT
CDR3: CAWSVSSGGLDTQYF

D: .
V: TRBV29-1
J: TRBJ1-4
size: .
DNA: TGCAGCGCCGCGGGGAGAGGAGGAGAAAAACTGTTTTTT
CDR3: CSAAGRGGEKLFF

D: TRBD1
V: TRBV2
J: TRBJ2-3
size: .
DNA: TGTGCCAGCAACCTCAGGGGGATCACGGATACGCAGTATTTT
CDR3: CASNLRGITDTQYF

D: .
V: TRBV6-4
J: TRBJ1-2
size: .
DNA: TGTGCCAGCAGTGACACCAAGAACTATGGCTACACCTTC
CDR3: CASSDTKNYGYTF

D: .
V: TRBV28
J: TRBJ1-1
size: .
DNA: TGTGCCAGCAGTTTTTGGGTTACGGGAATAGGCACTGAAGCTTTCTTT
CDR3: CASSFWVTGIGTEAFF